This T cell receptor (beta chain) was observed in a study of post-analysis software for immune sequencing data. Study-wide results and limits: Roughly five TRBV segments were significantly more frequent in patients than in controls. TRBV5-6, TRBV5-1 and TRBV20-1 were among these segments.

The V segment lost 6 bases and the J segment 2 bases; nucleotides outside the gene matches: 14. The CDR3 runs to 18 residues. CDR1 and CDR2 from the germline V gene are MNHEY and SMNVEV (reference sequence). About this clonotype: Its antigen is not identified.

Prepared TCR beta cDNA libraries contained unique molecular identifiers. Each CDR3 protein gets one entry after TCRdb re-called the PCR reads with MiXCR. Altogether about 760,000 distinct CDR3 sequences are present, just under 30% being singletons, with the ten largest covering about 0.5%. The genes are TRBV27 and TRBJ1-5, with 9 bases that match TRBD1. Specimen: blood. The receptor was isolated from a girl aged 10-17 years with multiple sclerosis. The CDR3 DNA reads TGTGCCAGCAGGGGGCTGACAGGGGGTTCGGACCGCAATCAGCCCCAGCATTTT. Its protein is CASRGLTGGSDRNQPQHF.